This TCR beta chain was recovered during a study of regulatory T cells in long-lasting Graves disease. Study-wide results and limits: Newly diagnosed Graves' patients had higher TCR diversity than persistent ones.

The time point here: newly diagnosed GD, antithyroid drugs for less than 3 months. PBMC-derived RNA was used for the TCR library. This clonotype showed up many times. No antigen is known for it. This CDR3 has 13 residues. The germline gives CDR1 DFQATT, CDR2 SNEGSKA (reference sequence). The ends were cut back, 0 bases at V and 3 bases at J, with 8 bases in the middle. The TCR beta library used iRepertoire HTBI primers with Arm-PCR amplification of CDR3. Via MiXCR, TCRdb re-called the multiplex PCR reads, giving one row per CDR3 protein. The top ten clones hold approximately 7.6% of a sample with fewer than 450,000 distinct CDR3 sequences, 14% to 15% of them seen once. These data were likewise used in another study, on T cells in Graves' hyperthyroidism and ophthalmopathy. That work adds: The TCR CDR3 first-round RT-PCR relied on the HTBI primer set. Blood also contained most expanded thyroid clonotypes above 0.001. Ophthalmopathy and stable hyperthyroidism were told apart by a 13 V-J model.

Here the sequenced sample was peripheral blood mononuclear cells (PBMCs), taken at new diagnosis, from a patient treated with antithyroid drugs. V and J are TRBV20-1 and TRBJ1-2; D is ambiguous. The sequence derives from a woman aged 40 to 55 with Graves disease. The CDR3 sequence: CSARDYQDYGYTF. CDR3 bases: TGCAGTGCTAGAGATTATCAGGACTATGGCTACACCTTC.